The 11 T cell receptor beta chains reported below all come from one sample, sequenced in a study of cytomegalovirus exposure and HLA in healthy donors. The PCR was carried out with 60 Vbeta primers and 13 Jbeta primers. Data came from immunoSEQ multiplex PCR; TCRdb stores just in-frame clones and leaves some out. Its clone listing holds tens of thousands of clones. Sequenced: PBMCs. These receptors were obtained from a woman under 40 in good health and CMV-seronegative.

This chain uses TRBV25-1 with TRBJ2-7; weak D call: TRBD1 (7 bases). Trimming stripped 5 bases from V and 2 bases from J, with 13 bases between. The CDR3 runs 14 residues. The V gene's germline CDR1 is MGHDK and CDR2 SYGVNS. CDR3 amino acids: CASSQGGQTYEQYF. The CDR3 region has the DNA TGTGCCAGCAGTCAGGGGGGACAGACCTACGAGCAGTACTTC.

The chain uses TRBV6-5 and TRBJ2-7; the D is unclear. The CDR3 sequence is 14 residues long. The V end was cut by 6 bases, the J end by 2 bases, with 14 bases between. Germline CDR1 reads MNHEY; CDR2 reads SVGAGI. The CDR3: CASSRGELPYEQYF. The CDR3 coding sequence is TGTGCCAGCAGCCGTGGTGAGCTCCCCTACGAGCAGTACTTC.

The V call is TRBV25-1, the J call TRBJ1-1, with 9 bases lining up with TRBD1. The ends lost 3 bases at V and 4 bases at J; junction bases unmatched: 6. From germline, CDR1 is MGHDK and CDR2 SYGVNS. This CDR3 is 15 amino acids long. The CDR3 coding sequence is TGTGCCAGCAGTGAGGACAGGGGTAGGATCACTGAAGCTTTCTTT. This translates into CASSEDRGRITEAFF.

The chain is built from TRBV28 and TRBJ2-6; 7 positions match TRBD1. The CDR3 contains 15 residues. The V gene end was trimmed by 5 bases and the J gene end by 1 base; junction bases not matched to a gene: 2. Germline V gives CDR1 MDHEN, CDR2 SYDVKM. This CDR3 reads CASSMTGSGANVLTF. The CDR3 DNA sequence: TGTGCCAGCAGTATGACAGGGTCTGGGGCCAACGTCCTGACTTTC.

The chain combines TRBV5-5 with TRBJ2-7; no clear D gene. V was trimmed by 0 bases and J by 4 bases, leaving 11 bases between them. The CDR3 runs to 14 residues. Germline CDR1 SGHKS, CDR2 YYEKEE (reference sequence). The CDR3 nucleotides read TGTGCCAGCAGCTTGGCCCGCGGCCCATACGAGCAGTACTTC. It yields the protein CASSLARGPYEQYF.

The chain has TRBV9 and TRBJ2-3; a weak D match, TRBD2 (6 bases). This CDR3 spans 14 amino acids. Trimming cost V 2 bases and J 7 bases, with 14 bases left between them. The germline CDR1 and CDR2 sequences are SGDLS and YYNGEE. The CDR3 bases are TGTGCCAGCAGCGTGCCCGGGAGTGCAAATACGCAGTATTTT. It encodes CASSVPGSANTQYF.

CDR3 sequence reads: CASSQSQVVVEQFF. The DNA for the CDR3 is TGCGCCAGCAGCCAAAGCCAAGTTGTCGTTGAGCAGTTCTTC. V gene TRBV4-1 combines with J gene TRBJ2-1; D remains unclear. CDR1 and CDR2 from the germline V gene are MGHRA and YSYEKL. This CDR3 comprises 14 residues. V lost 2 bases, J lost 9 bases, and 14 bases lay in between.

DNA of the CDR3: TGTGCCAGCAGTGAAAAGACAGGGTCCTATGAAAAACTGTTTTTT. Amino acids: CASSEKTGSYEKLFF. The chain couples TRBV6-1 to TRBJ1-4, with 7 positions matching TRBD1. Germline V gives CDR1 MNHNS, CDR2 SASEGT. CDR3 length: 15 residues. V was clipped by 2 bases and J by 6 bases; unmatched bases: 6.

For this clone: Germline is not matched at one junction end, which may reflect a read error. V is TRBV4-2 and J is TRBJ2-3; TRBD2 matches 8 bases. Germline CDR1 LGHNA, CDR2 YNFKEQ. The CDR3 totals 17 residues. The CDR3: CASSLDGGAVTADKQYF. CDR3 DNA sequence: TGTGCCAGCAGCCTAGACGGGGGGGCCGTAACAGCAGATAAGCAGTATTTT.

This chain uses TRBV28 with TRBJ2-3, with TRBD2 matching 8 bases. The CDR3 length is 16 residues. V trimming: 2 bases; J trimming: 2 bases; junction bases outside the gene matches: 6. CDR1 is MDHEN and CDR2 is SYDVKM in the germline V gene. Here the CDR3 DNA reads TGTGCCAGCAGTTTAAGTGGGACTAGTCCCACAGATACGCAGTATTTT. This translates into CASSLSGTSPTDTQYF.

The chain uses TRBV28 and TRBJ2-2; TRBD2 is a possible D gene (5 bases). Trimming took 8 bases from V and 1 from J, leaving 11 bases between them. The CDR3 is 14 amino acids. Germline CDR1 MDHEN, CDR2 SYDVKM. The CDR3 loop is CASGIALNTGELFF. Here the CDR3 DNA reads TGTGCCAGCGGAATAGCGTTGAACACCGGGGAGCTGTTTTTT.